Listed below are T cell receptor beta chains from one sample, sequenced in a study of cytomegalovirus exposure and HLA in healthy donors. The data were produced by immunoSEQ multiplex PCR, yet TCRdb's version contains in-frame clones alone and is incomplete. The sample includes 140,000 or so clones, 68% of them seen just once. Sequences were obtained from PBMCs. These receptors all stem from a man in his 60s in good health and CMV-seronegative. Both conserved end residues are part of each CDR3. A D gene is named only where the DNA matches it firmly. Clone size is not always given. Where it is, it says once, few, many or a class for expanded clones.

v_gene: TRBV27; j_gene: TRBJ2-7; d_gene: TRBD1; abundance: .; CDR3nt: TGTGCCAGCAGTTCTACAGGGGCTTACGAGCAGTACTTC; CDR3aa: CASSSTGAYEQYF
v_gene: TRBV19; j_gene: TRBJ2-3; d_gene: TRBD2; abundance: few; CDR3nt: TGTGCCAGTAGTACCCCATCTAGCGGGAGCCGGGGAGATACGCAGTATTTT; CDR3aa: CASSTPSSGSRGDTQYF
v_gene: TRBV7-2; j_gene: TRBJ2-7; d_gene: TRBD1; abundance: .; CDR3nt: TGTGCCAGCAGCTTTTCGACAGGGTTAGGGGAGCAGTACTTC; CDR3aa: CASSFSTGLGEQYF
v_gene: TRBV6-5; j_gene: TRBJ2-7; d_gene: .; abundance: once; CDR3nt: TGTGCCAGCATTGGACAGCTAGAAAACGAGCAGTACTTC; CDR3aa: CASIGQLENEQYF
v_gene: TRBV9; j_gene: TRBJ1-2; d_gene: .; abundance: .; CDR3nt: TGTGCCAGCAGCGAGGGGCTCAACTATGGCTACACCTTC; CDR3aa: CASSEGLNYGYTF
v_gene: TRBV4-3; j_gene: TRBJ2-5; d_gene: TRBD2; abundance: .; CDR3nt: TGCGCCAGCAGCCAAGGAAGAAGCGGGAGGGGGCAAGAGACCCAGTACTTC; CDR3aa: CASSQGRSGRGQETQYF
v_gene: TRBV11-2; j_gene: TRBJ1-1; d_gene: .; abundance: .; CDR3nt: TGTGCCAGCAGGGCAGGGGAAGGGTCTGAAGCTTTCTTT; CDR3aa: CASRAGEGSEAFF
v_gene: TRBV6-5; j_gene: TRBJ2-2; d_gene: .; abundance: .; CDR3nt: TGTGCCAGCAGCCTGTTTCGGAGCGGGGAGCTGTTTTTT; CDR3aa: CASSLFRSGELFF
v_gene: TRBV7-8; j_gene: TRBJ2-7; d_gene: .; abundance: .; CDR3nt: TGTGCCAGCAGCTTAGGGAGGCAGCCAACCTACGAGCAGTACTTC; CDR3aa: CASSLGRQPTYEQYF
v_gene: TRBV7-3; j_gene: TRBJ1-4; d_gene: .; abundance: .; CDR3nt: TGTGCCAGCAGGGTCGACGGCAGGGGCAATGAAAAACTGTTTTTT; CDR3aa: CASRVDGRGNEKLFF
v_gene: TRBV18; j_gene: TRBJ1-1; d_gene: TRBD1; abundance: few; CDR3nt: TGTGCCAGCTCACGAACGGGACAGGCAACGAACACTGAAGCTTTCTTT; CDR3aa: CASSRTGQATNTEAFF
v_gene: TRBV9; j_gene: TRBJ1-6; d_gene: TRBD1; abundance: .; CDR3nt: TGTGCCAGGCCTCGGGAGGACAGGGGCGACTATAATTCACCCCTCCACTTT; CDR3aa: CARPREDRGDYNSPLHF
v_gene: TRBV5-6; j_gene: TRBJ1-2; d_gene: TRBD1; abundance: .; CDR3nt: TGTGCCAGCAGCTTGGCGACCGGGACAGGGGATGGCTACACCTTC; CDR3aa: CASSLATGTGDGYTF
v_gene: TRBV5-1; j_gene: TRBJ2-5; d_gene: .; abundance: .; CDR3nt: TGCGCCAGCAGCTTTGGAGGGTCTCAAGAGACCCAGTACTTC; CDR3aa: CASSFGGSQETQYF
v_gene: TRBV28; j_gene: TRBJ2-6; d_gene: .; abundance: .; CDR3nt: TGTGCCAGCAGTCCCCCCGGGGGCTCTGGGGCCAACGTCCTGACTTTC; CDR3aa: CASSPPGGSGANVLTF
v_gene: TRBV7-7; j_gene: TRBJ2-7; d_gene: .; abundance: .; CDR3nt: TGTGCCAGCAGCTTAGGTCAGGGCACCGAGCAGTACTTC; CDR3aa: CASSLGQGTEQYF
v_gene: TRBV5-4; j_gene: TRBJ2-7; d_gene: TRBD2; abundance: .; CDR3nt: TGTGCCAGCAGCCCTGGACTAGCGGGAGCATACGAGCAGTACTTC; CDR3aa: CASSPGLAGAYEQYF
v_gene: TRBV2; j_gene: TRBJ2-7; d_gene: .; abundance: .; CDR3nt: TGTGCCAGCAGTGAATCCTCTTACGAGCAGTACTTC; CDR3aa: CASSESSYEQYF
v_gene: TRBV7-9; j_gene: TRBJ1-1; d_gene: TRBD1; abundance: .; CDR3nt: TGTGCCAGCAGCTTAGGTCCGGACAGGGCGGGCACTGAAGCTTTCTTT; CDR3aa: CASSLGPDRAGTEAFF
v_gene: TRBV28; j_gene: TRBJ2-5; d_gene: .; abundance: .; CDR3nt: TGTGCCAGCAGTCCCTCAGGGGGGGAGACCCAGTACTTC; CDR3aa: CASSPSGGETQYF
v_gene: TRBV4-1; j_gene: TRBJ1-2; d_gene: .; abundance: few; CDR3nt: TGCGCCAGCAGCCAACCCAGACAGCCCAAATGGGGCTACACCTTC; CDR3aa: CASSQPRQPKWGYTF
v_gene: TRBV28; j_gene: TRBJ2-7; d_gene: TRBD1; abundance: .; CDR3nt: TGTGCCAGCAGTTTGCTCCCGACGACAGGGCTTCAGAGAGAGCAGTACTTC; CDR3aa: CASSLLPTTGLQREQYF
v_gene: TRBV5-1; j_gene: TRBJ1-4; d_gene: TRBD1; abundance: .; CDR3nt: TGCGCCAGCAGCTCGACAGGGGATGATGAAAAACTGTTTTTT; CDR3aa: CASSSTGDDEKLFF
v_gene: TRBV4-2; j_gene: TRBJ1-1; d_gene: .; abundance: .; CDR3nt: TGTGCCAGCAGCCAAGATCATTGGAACACTGAAGCTTTCTTT; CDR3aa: CASSQDHWNTEAFF
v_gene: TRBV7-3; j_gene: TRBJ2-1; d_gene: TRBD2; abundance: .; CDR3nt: TGTGCCAGCAGCCCTGGGACTAGCGGCTACAATGAGCAGTTCTTC; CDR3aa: CASSPGTSGYNEQFF
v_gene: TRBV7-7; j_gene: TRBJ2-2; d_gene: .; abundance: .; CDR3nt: TGTGCCAGCAGCTTAGCGACAGACACCGGGGAGCTGTTTTTT; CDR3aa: CASSLATDTGELFF
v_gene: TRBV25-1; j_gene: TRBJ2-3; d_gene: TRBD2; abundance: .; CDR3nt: TGTGCCAGCAGTGTAGGCGGGAGTGGAGCAGATACGCAGTATTTT; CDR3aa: CASSVGGSGADTQYF
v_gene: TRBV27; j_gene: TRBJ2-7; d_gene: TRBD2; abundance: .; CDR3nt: TGTGCCAGCAGGGACAAAAGCGGGAGCTCCTACGAGCAGTACTTC; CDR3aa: CASRDKSGSSYEQYF
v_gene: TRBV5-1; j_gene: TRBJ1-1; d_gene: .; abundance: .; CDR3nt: TGCGCCAGCAGCTTGGACAGGCTGAACACTGAAGCTTTCTTT; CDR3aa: CASSLDRLNTEAFF
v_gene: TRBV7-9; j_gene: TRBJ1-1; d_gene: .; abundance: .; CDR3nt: TGTTCCAGCAGCTTGTCAGTGTCAAACACTGAAGCTTTCTTT; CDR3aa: CSSSLSVSNTEAFF
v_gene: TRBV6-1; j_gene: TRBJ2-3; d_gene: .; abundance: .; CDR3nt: TGTGCCAGCAGACTGGGACACTCCACAGATACGCAGTATTTT; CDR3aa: CASRLGHSTDTQYF
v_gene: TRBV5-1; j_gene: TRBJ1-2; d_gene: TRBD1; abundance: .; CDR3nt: TGCGCCAGCAGCTTGGCCGGGACAGGGAATTCTGGTGGCTACACCTTC; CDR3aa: CASSLAGTGNSGGYTF
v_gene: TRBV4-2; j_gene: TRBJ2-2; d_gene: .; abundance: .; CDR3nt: TGTGCCAGCAGCCCCTCCGGGTTCACCGGGGAGCTGTTTTTT; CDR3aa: CASSPSGFTGELFF
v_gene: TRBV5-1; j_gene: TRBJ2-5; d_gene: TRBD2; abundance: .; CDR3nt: TGCGCCAGCAGCTTCGGCGGGAGGGAGACCCAGTACTTC; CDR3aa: CASSFGGRETQYF
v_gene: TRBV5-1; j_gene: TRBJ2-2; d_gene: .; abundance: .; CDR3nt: TGCGCCAGCAGCCCGGCTATGGGCGGGGTCAACACCGGGGAGCTGTTTTTT; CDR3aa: CASSPAMGGVNTGELFF
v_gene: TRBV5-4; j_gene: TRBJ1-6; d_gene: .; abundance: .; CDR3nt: TGTGCCAGCAGCCACGGAGGGGGGGCGTCCTATAATTCACCCCTCCACTTT; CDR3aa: CASSHGGGASYNSPLHF